This T cell receptor (beta chain) was recorded in a study of CD8 T cells in Susac syndrome (dated by TCRdb to the late 2010s). Regarding the complete study: Repertoire sequencing was used to test whether CD8+ T cell activation and differentiation in Susac syndrome was antigen driven.

The paper as a whole reports these results and caveats: The study acknowledged that relatively few individuals were included in the TCR sequencing and HLA analysis.

The sample holds one count of this clonotype. Its antigen is currently not known. Per-nucleotide qualities are absent, and no much larger clonotype sits a single base away. One read alone lends weak support. RNA was extracted with the RNeasy kit and roughly 0.45 to 1 ug was reverse transcribed using random hexamers. The immunoSEQ multiplex PCR assay, which covers 54 Vbeta and 13 Jbeta segments, was used to amplify TCR beta CDR3 regions. To correct PCR amplification bias, a synthetic template baseline was used for both primer optimization and computational correction. Regarding the original processing steps: Reads were annotated to V, D and J genes per IMGT and analyzed with immunoSEQ Analyzer, keeping only productive sequences. Clonality was computed as one minus Shannon entropy normalized by log2 of the number of productive unique sequences. For each patient and control, public and private clones were evaluated among the 100 most prevalent clones. Clones were defined as Susac-specific if absent from the healthy and MS cohorts, from 1052 published viral clones and from other ImmuneACCESS disease sequences. Through fastp at Q25 and MiXCR, TCRdb rebuilt clones from the public reads, retaining in-frame beta chains. Duplicate CDR3 protein sequences are folded into a single record with the most common DNA and genes. It is TCRdb's table, rather than the study itself, that gives the V and J calls and clone size. The sample contains around 120,000 distinct CDR3 sequences, roughly 94% of them found a single time. The ten most abundant clones make up 0.095% to 0.15% of the sample.

For CDR1 and CDR2, the germline V gene (reference sequence) lists SEHNR and FQNEAQ. V drops 4 bases and J drops 4 bases, leaving 8 bases in between. Measured from the cysteine to the phenylalanine, the CDR3 is 14 residues long. Just CDR3 DNA is preserved here, 42 bases in frame from base 1. Peripheral blood CD8+ and CD4+ T cells from healthy donors, Susac syndrome patients and multiple sclerosis patients were profiled using high-throughput TCR beta sequencing. The multiple sclerosis controls were treatment-naive patients whose relapsing-remitting disease, either stable or active, fulfilled the revised McDonald criteria. Bulk CD8+ and CD4+ T cells were purified by magnetic negative isolation, whereas CD8+ TEMRA cells were enriched by FACS. Blood was collected in EDTA tubes and processed within 24 hours, with PBMCs isolated through density gradient centrifugation. PBMCs intended for TCR sequencing were cryopreserved in liquid nitrogen and thawed later in a water bath at 37 degrees C. A purity of at least 90% was achieved for sorted or isolated CD4+, CD8+ and CD8+ TEMRA cells.

The V and J genes are TRBV7-9 and TRBJ2-6; the D segment cannot be called with confidence. The TCR was taken from a human donor with multiple sclerosis. Sequences were obtained from CD4+ T cells from PBMCs. The DNA is as follows: TGTGCCAGCAGCTCCCGATGGGGGGCCAACGTCCTGACTTTC. Translated, it gives CASSSRWGANVLTF.